The 20 T cell receptor beta chains below were found in one sample sequenced in a study of T cell repertoires in cytomegalovirus infection. These receptors lack a known antigen. Each CDR3 protein is one row after TCRdb ran MiXCR on the reads. Altogether a few hundred thousand distinct CDR3 sequences are present, 33% being singletons, with the ten largest covering roughly a sixth. The input for sequencing was cultured PBMCs, taken from culture after CMV antigen stimulation. The source is a human donor in good health (CMV status not recorded). Some clones in this sample may be carry-over from other donors' samples.

This clonotype has more than one count but fewer than ten. The rearrangement uses TRBV20-1 and TRBJ2-5; D is ambiguous. The CDR3 runs to 11 residues. Germline CDR1 and CDR2: DFQATT and SNEGSKA (reference sequence). V was clipped by 5 bases and J by 5 bases, with 9 bases between them. DNA for the CDR3: TGCAGTGCTCATTGGGCGGAGACCCAGTACTTC. It is translated as CSAHWAETQYF.

The rearrangement joins TRBV12-3 or TRBV12-4 to TRBJ2-5; no reliable D call. The CDR3 spans 17 residues. V shed 6 bases and J shed 5 bases, with 25 bases lying between them. CDR3 sequence: CASSPCVPAVLRETQYF. The CDR3 DNA sequence: TGTGCCAGCAGCCCTTGCGTTCCGGCAGTTTTACGGGAGACCCAGTACTTC.

V and J are TRBV12-3 or TRBV12-4 and TRBJ1-3, with D unclear. V dropped 1 base and J dropped 3 bases, with 7 bases sitting between them. The CDR3 consists of 14 residues. The CDR3 loop reads CASSLGTIGNTIYF. In DNA form, the CDR3 reads TGTGCCAGCAGTTTAGGCACTATTGGAAACACCATATATTTT.

CDR3 loop: CASSPLGLANTDTQYF. The CDR3 region has the DNA TGTGCCAGCAGCCCACTGGGACTAGCGAACACAGATACGCAGTATTTT. This sequence joins TRBV7-2 and TRBJ2-3; 10 bases fit TRBD2. CDR1 SGHTA and CDR2 FQGNSA come from the germline V gene. The V and J ends lost 5 bases and 2 bases, in that order; junction bases with no gene match: 7. The length of the CDR3 is 16 residues.

The chain joins TRBV4-2 to TRBJ2-1, with TRBD2 matching 9 bases. The CDR3 runs to 17 residues. The germline V gene has CDR1 LGHNA and CDR2 YNFKEQ. V trimming: 4 bases; J trimming: 4 bases; junction bases outside the gene matches: 11. CDR3 coding DNA: TGTGCCAGCAGCCTCAGATCCGGACTAGCGTCGTACAATGAGCAGTTCTTC. Encoded protein: CASSLRSGLASYNEQFF.

This clonotype was detected a few times. The chain is built from TRBV12-3 or TRBV12-4 and TRBJ1-2; 7 nucleotides agree with TRBD1. The CDR3 loop spans 14 amino acids. With V trimmed by 6 bases and J by 4 bases, 8 bases remained unmatched. Here the CDR3 DNA reads TGTGCCAGCAGGGCCGGGACAGTAAGCTATGGCTACACCTTC. This codes for CASRAGTVSYGYTF.

The V gene is TRBV2, the J gene TRBJ2-7, with a tentative D call TRBD2 (6 bases). Germline values: CDR1 SNHLY, CDR2 FYNNEI. CDR3 length: 12 residues. Trimming shortened V by 8 bases and J by 4 bases, and 12 bases separated the two germline ends. This chain's CDR3 is CASGPGGYEQYV. CDR3 bases: TGTGCCAGCGGCCCTGGAGGGTACGAGCAGTACGTC.

This clonotype was observed at least ten times. The chain combines TRBV7-2 with TRBJ2-5; D may be TRBD2 (5 bases). V lost 5 bases and J 4 bases, leaving 8 bases between the germline ends. Germline V lookup: CDR1 SGHTA, CDR2 FQGNSA. The CDR3 spans 12 residues. Here the CDR3 DNA reads TGTGCCAGCAGCCCCGGACTAGAGACCCAGTACTTC. This codes for CASSPGLETQYF. The complete variable domain, with remaining parts taken from reference TRBV7-2 and TRBJ2-5, reads GAGVSQSPSNKVTEKGKDVELRCDPISGHTALYWYRQSLGQGLEFLIYFQGNSAPDKSGLPSDRFSAERTGGSVSTLTIQRTQQEDSAVYLCASSPGLETQYFGPGTRLLVL.

V is TRBV27 and J is TRBJ1-2, with D maybe TRBD1 (5 bases). The CDR3 is made up of 14 amino acids. Germline V CDR1 and CDR2: MNHEY, SMNVEV (reference sequence). Trimming left V 5 bases short and J 3 bases short, with 13 bases between. The CDR3 coding sequence is TGTGCCAGCAGTCCCTGGACACAGGACTATGGCTACACCTTC. Translation: CASSPWTQDYGYTF.

This clonotype turned up a few times. The chain has TRBV6-1 and TRBJ1-5, with D maybe TRBD1 (6 bases). Germline CDR1 reads MNHNS; CDR2 reads SASEGT. V was shortened by 4 bases and J by 0 bases, with 7 bases between the two germline ends. The CDR3 runs 14 residues. The CDR3 region is CASSGQDSNQPQHF. The CDR3, as DNA: TGTGCCAGCAGTGGACAGGATAGCAATCAGCCCCAGCATTTT.

This clonotype was recorded a few times. The rearrangement joins TRBV20-1 to TRBJ2-3; 7 positions agree with TRBD2. CDR1 DFQATT and CDR2 SNEGSKA come from the germline V gene (reference sequence). CDR3 length: 16 residues. V shed 6 bases and J 2 bases; nucleotides not matched to a gene: 14. This CDR3 is CSATLRGAGLTDTQYF. The CDR3 DNA follows: TGCAGTGCAACCCTTCGGGGAGCGGGGCTCACAGATACGCAGTATTTT.

This clonotype turned up a few times. The chain is built from TRBV18 and TRBJ2-7; no firm D call. Germline V CDR1 and CDR2: KGHSH, LQKENI. The CDR3 spans 13 residues. V gave up 3 bases and J gave up 2 bases, with 8 bases separating them. The CDR3 DNA follows: TGTGCCAGCTCACCGGCAGTAGCCTACGAGCAGTACTTC. Amino acids: CASSPAVAYEQYF.

This clonotype was counted only a few times. CDR3 sequence reads: CASSRSQNRDWQYF. Here the CDR3 DNA reads TGTGCCAGCAGTCGCAGCCAAAACAGGGATTGGCAGTATTTT. The J gene is TRBJ2-3, the V gene TRBV7-9; weak D call: TRBD1 (6 bases). CDR1 and CDR2 (germline): SEHNR, FQNEAQ (reference sequence). Trimming shortened V by 6 bases and J by 11 bases, and 21 bases separated the two germline ends. This CDR3 spans 14 amino acids.

A word on this clonotype: Just one base apart from a much larger clone, this may be a read error. The CDR3 DNA reads as TGTGCCAGCAGCTTAGTCCGGGGTAGTAAGCCCCAGCAGTTT. The encoded protein is CASSLVRGSKPQQF. This chain links TRBV7-8 with TRBJ1-5; D gene unclear. Germline V gene sequence: CDR1 SGHVS, CDR2 FQNEAQ. The CDR3 is made up of 14 amino acids.

The chain is built from TRBV15 and TRBJ1-2; possibly TRBD1 for D (6 bases). The CDR3 consists of 14 residues. Looked up from germline, CDR1 is LNHNV and CDR2 is YYDKDF (reference sequence). The V end was cut by 5 bases, the J end by 4 bases, with 14 bases between. CDR3: CATSPRGTSYGYTF. The CDR3 DNA follows: TGTGCCACCAGCCCGAGGGGGACCTCCTATGGCTACACCTTC.

This clonotype was seen repeatedly, ten times or more. The chain links TRBV7-2 to TRBJ1-2, with 9 bases aligning to TRBD1. V was clipped by 4 bases and J by 7 bases; unmatched bases: 7. The CDR3 length is 14 residues. Germline V gene data show CDR1 as SGHTA and CDR2 as FQGNSA. The DNA of the CDR3 is TGTGCCAGCAGCTCGCTTACAGGGGGCATTGGCTACACCTTC. Translation: CASSSLTGGIGYTF.

This clonotype was seen at least ten times. V usage is TRBV6-2 or TRBV6-3 and J usage is TRBJ1-2, with a tentative D call TRBD1 (5 bases). Germline V gene lookup returns CDR1 MNHEY and CDR2 SVGEGT. The CDR3 is made up of 14 amino acids. The ends were cut back, 2 bases at V and 2 bases at J, with 9 bases in the middle. The CDR3 reads CASSYTGPNYGYTF. The CDR3 DNA reads as TGTGCCAGCAGTTACACGGGACCAAACTATGGCTACACCTTC.

In this sample, this clonotype turned up a few times. V usage is TRBV7-6 and J usage is TRBJ2-6; D unclear. Trimming left V 1 base short and J 0 bases short, with 10 bases between. This CDR3 comprises 17 residues. Germline lookup yields CDR1 SGHVS and CDR2 FNYEAQ. The CDR3 region has the DNA TGTGCCAGCAGCTTAGAGGCAGGCCTCTCTGGGGCCAACGTCCTGACTTTC. Translated: CASSLEAGLSGANVLTF.

This clonotype was counted a few times. This chain uses TRBV7-2 with TRBJ2-2; TRBD2 agrees at 14 bases. Germline V gene sequence: CDR1 SGHTA, CDR2 FQGNSA. This CDR3 region has 15 residues. With 9 bases clipped from V and 3 bases from J, the junction kept 3 bases outside the gene matches. The CDR3 spells CASGLAGGHTGELFF. CDR3 nucleotide sequence: TGTGCCAGTGGACTAGCGGGAGGTCACACCGGGGAGCTGTTTTTT.

This clonotype was picked up many times. The J gene is TRBJ2-3, the V gene TRBV7-2, with D possibly called TRBD1 or TRBD2 (5 bases each). CDR1 SGHTA and CDR2 FQGNSA come from the germline V gene. The length of the CDR3 is 15 residues. The V gene lost 1 base and the J gene lost 0 bases, with 8 bases spanning the gap. The DNA for the CDR3 is TGTGCCAGCAGCTTAGACGGGGCCAGCACAGATACGCAGTATTTT. The encoded protein is CASSLDGASTDTQYF. The full variable domain, its missing parts supplied by reference TRBV7-2 and TRBJ2-3, is GAGVSQSPSNKVTEKGKDVELRCDPISGHTALYWYRQSLGQGLEFLIYFQGNSAPDKSGLPSDRFSAERTGGSVSTLTIQRTQQEDSAVYLCASSLDGASTDTQYFGPGTRLTVL.